The 27 T cell receptor beta chains below come from one sample, sequenced in a study of blood T cell repertoires in COVID-19. Generated by immunoSEQ multiplex PCR, the TCRdb table keeps only in-frame clones and is missing some. The data contain roughly 150,000 clones, around 84% of them seen just once; the ten biggest clones take up under 9.5%. Source material: PBMCs or T cells enriched from blood (not recorded which). Source of these receptors: a man aged 50-59 years who had recovered from COVID-19.

The CDR3 reads CSVEPQGEPYEQYF. In DNA, the CDR3 is TGCAGCGTTGAGCCGCAGGGGGAACCCTACGAGCAGTACTTC. This chain uses TRBV29-1 with TRBJ2-7; TRBD1 matches at 7 bases. V lost 3 bases, J lost 2 bases, and 7 bases stayed unmatched. Germline CDR1 SQVTM, CDR2 ANQGSEA. CDR3 length equals 14 residues.

The rearrangement links TRBV18 to TRBJ1-1; 9 nucleotides line up with TRBD1. With V trimmed by 3 bases and J by 5 bases, 4 bases remained unmatched. CDR3 length: 14 residues. Looked up from germline, CDR1 is KGHSH and CDR2 is LQKENI. The CDR3 reads CASSPGQGGTEAFF. In DNA form, the CDR3 reads TGTGCCAGCTCACCGGGACAGGGAGGGACTGAAGCTTTCTTT. Supplemented by reference TRBV18 and TRBJ1-1, the full variable domain reads NAGVMQNPRHLVRRRGQEARLRCSPMKGHSHVYWYRQLPEEGLKFMVYLQKENIIDESGMPKERFSAEFPKEGPSILRIQQVVRGDSAAYFCASSPGQGGTEAFFGQGTRLTVV.

This chain links TRBV27 with TRBJ1-5, with 8 bases that match TRBD1. CDR3 length: 15 amino acids. V lost 6 bases and J lost 3; bases outside the gene matches: 7. CDR1 MNHEY and CDR2 SMNVEV come from the germline V gene (reference sequence). The CDR3 loop reads CASSYGTGTNQPQHF. Written as DNA, the CDR3 is TGTGCCAGCAGCTATGGGACAGGCACCAATCAGCCCCAGCATTTT.

Regarding this clone: This sample also contains other DNA sequences that code for the same CDR3. The chain has TRBV19 and TRBJ1-3; D ambiguous. The germline V gene encodes CDR1 LNHDA and CDR2 SQIVND (reference sequence). V shed 5 bases and J shed 4 bases, with 15 bases lying between them. This CDR3 has 15 residues. The CDR3 coding sequence is TGTGCCAGTAGTCCCGACCGGGTGTCGGGAAACACCATATATTTT. It yields the protein CASSPDRVSGNTIYF. The full variable domain, in which reference TRBV19 and TRBJ1-3 provide the parts outside the CDR3, is DGGITQSPKYLFRKEGQNVTLSCEQNLNHDAMYWYRQDPGQGLRLIYYSQIVNDFQKGDIAEGYSVSREKKESFPLTVTSAQKNPTAFYLCASSPDRVSGNTIYFGEGSWLTVV.

This clone occurred once. The V and J genes are TRBV2 and TRBJ2-7; D might be TRBD2 (7 bases). Germline V CDR1 and CDR2: SNHLY, FYNNEI. The CDR3 runs 15 residues. The V gene lost 7 bases and the J gene lost 2 bases, with 18 bases spanning the gap. CDR3 protein: CASKIGGLTPYEQYF. DNA of the CDR3: TGTGCCAGCAAGATCGGGGGGCTTACACCCTACGAGCAGTACTTC.

V and J are TRBV2 and TRBJ2-7; 7 bases are a match to TRBD2. Germline CDR1 reads SNHLY; CDR2 reads FYNNEI. This CDR3 has 15 residues. Germline trimming cut 6 bases from V and 2 bases from J; bases unmatched to any gene: 10. CDR3 protein: CASRRERGDTYEQYF. DNA of the CDR3: TGTGCCAGCAGGAGAGAGCGGGGTGATACCTACGAGCAGTACTTC.

The chain uses TRBV27 and TRBJ2-6, with TRBD1 matching 8 bases. Germline assignment: CDR1 MNHEY and CDR2 SMNVEV (reference sequence). The CDR3 runs 21 residues. J was trimmed by 0 bases and V by 0 bases; bases with no gene match: 13. CDR3 amino acids: CASSLSRTGISSISGANVLTF. The CDR3 DNA reads as TGTGCCAGCAGTTTATCGCGGACAGGGATCTCCTCTATCTCTGGGGCCAACGTCCTGACTTTC.

The chain is built from TRBV19 and TRBJ1-5; D not certain. Germline CDR1 LNHDA, CDR2 SQIVND (reference sequence). V lost 7 bases and J 4 bases, leaving 8 bases between the germline ends. CDR3 length: 12 amino acids. CDR3 amino acids: CASNYRNQPQHF. CDR3 in DNA: TGTGCCAGTAATTACAGAAATCAGCCCCAGCATTTT.

The chain couples TRBV7-9 to TRBJ1-1, with D possibly being TRBD1 (6 bases). Per the germline V gene, CDR1 is SEHNR and CDR2 is FQNEAQ (reference sequence). The ends were cut back, 5 bases at V and 1 base at J, with 14 bases in the middle. The CDR3 is 15 residues long. The CDR3 DNA is TGTGCCAGCAGCGGACAGACAGTGGGGAACACTGAAGCTTTCTTT. It codes for CASSGQTVGNTEAFF.

This sequence joins TRBV14 and TRBJ2-2, with 9 bases matching TRBD1. The CDR3 has 15 amino acids. The germline CDR1 and CDR2 sequences are SGHDN and FVKESK. V shed 4 bases, J shed 5 bases, and the junction held 5 bases outside the gene matches. The CDR3 loop is CASSPTGGLTGELFF. In DNA, the CDR3 is TGTGCCAGCAGCCCAACAGGGGGCTTAACCGGGGAGCTGTTTTTT.

The V gene is TRBV7-2, the J gene TRBJ2-3; 10 bases match TRBD2. Germline V gives CDR1 SGHTA, CDR2 FQGNSA. The CDR3 sequence is 15 residues long. The V gene end was trimmed by 8 bases and the J gene end by 4 bases; junction bases not matched to a gene: 9. Written as DNA, the CDR3 is TGTGCCAGCCGGACTAGCGGAGGGTTCCCAGATACGCAGTATTTT. Protein sequence: CASRTSGGFPDTQYF.

This sequence joins TRBV29-1 and TRBJ1-1; tentative D call: TRBD1 (6 bases). The CDR3 has 12 amino acids. V lost 4 bases, J lost 4 bases, and 10 bases lay in between. From germline, CDR1 is SQVTM and CDR2 ANQGSEA. As DNA, the CDR3 is TGCAGCGTTGGGGAGGGGGGCACTGAAGCTTTCTTT. This translates into CSVGEGGTEAFF.

The genes are TRBV6-2 or TRBV6-3 and TRBJ2-7, with 13 bases matching TRBD2. V was pared by 2 bases and J by 3 bases, with 10 bases of the junction left unmatched. This CDR3 region has 18 residues. Germline V gene lookup returns CDR1 MNHEY and CDR2 SVGEGT. The CDR3 loop reads CASSYDPLAGGPLYEQYF. The CDR3 coding sequence is TGTGCCAGCAGTTACGACCCACTAGCGGGGGGGCCACTCTACGAGCAGTACTTC.

This sequence joins TRBV18 and TRBJ1-3; D ambiguous. The CDR3 covers 13 residues. V lost 2 bases to trimming and J lost 4 bases, with 6 bases between them. Germline values: CDR1 KGHSH, CDR2 LQKENI. The CDR3 reads CASSPIRGNTIYF. DNA of the CDR3: TGTGCCAGCTCACCAATCCGGGGAAACACCATATATTTT. Complete variable domain (other parts from reference TRBV18 and TRBJ1-3): NAGVMQNPRHLVRRRGQEARLRCSPMKGHSHVYWYRQLPEEGLKFMVYLQKENIIDESGMPKERFSAEFPKEGPSILRIQQVVRGDSAAYFCASSPIRGNTIYFGEGSWLTVV.

The chain recombines TRBV7-2 with TRBJ2-7; no clear D gene. Germline CDR1 SGHTA, CDR2 FQGNSA. Trimming pared 5 bases from V and 3 bases from J, leaving 11 bases between. The CDR3 spans 13 residues. The CDR3 bases are TGTGCCAGCAGCCTGAGTGAACTCTACGAGCAGTACTTC. Protein product: CASSLSELYEQYF.

The chain combines TRBV20-1 with TRBJ2-1; 8 bases fit TRBD1. Germline lookup yields CDR1 DFQATT and CDR2 SNEGSKA (reference sequence). Unmatched junction bases numbered 5, after V lost 3 bases and J lost 7 bases. CDR3 length: 13 residues. CDR3 DNA sequence: TGCAGTGCTAGTCCAGGGGGCGGGAATGAGCAGTTCTTC. Amino acids: CSASPGGGNEQFF.

The chain links TRBV29-1 to TRBJ1-1; 7 nucleotides align to TRBD1. The CDR3 length is 12 residues. V shed 4 bases and J 5 bases; nucleotides not matched to a gene: 4. In germline, CDR1 is SQVTM, CDR2 ANQGSEA. CDR3 sequence (DNA): TGCAGCGTTGGAAAGGGGGCAACTGAAGCTTTCTTT. Translated: CSVGKGATEAFF.

The chain is built from TRBV2 and TRBJ1-1; D remains unclear. CDR1 SNHLY and CDR2 FYNNEI come from the germline V gene. The CDR3 runs to 14 residues. Trimming took 1 base from V and 8 from J, leaving 14 bases between them. This chain's CDR3 is CASSEVSGSGEAFF. CDR3 in DNA: TGTGCCAGCAGTGAAGTTAGTGGATCGGGAGAAGCTTTCTTT.

The chain links TRBV2 to TRBJ2-2; a weak D match, TRBD1 (5 bases). CDR1 is SNHLY and CDR2 is FYNNEI in the germline V gene. V was cut by 8 bases and J by 2 bases, with 15 bases left in between. The CDR3 consists of 15 residues. CDR3 sequence reads: CASLLRGVNTGELFF. CDR3 DNA: TGTGCCAGCCTCCTTAGGGGCGTAAACACCGGGGAGCTGTTTTTT.

This sequence joins TRBV5-4 and TRBJ2-5; 9 positions match TRBD1. The CDR3 is made up of 15 amino acids. Germline CDR1 is SGHNT and CDR2 is YYREEE (reference sequence). Trimming removed 6 bases from V and 6 bases from J; junction bases left unmatched: 12. The chain's CDR3 is CASTSNPGQGKTQYF. The CDR3 nucleotides are TGTGCCAGCACTTCCAACCCGGGACAGGGAAAGACCCAGTACTTC.

DNA of the CDR3: TGTGCCAGCAGCTTGGGACATCCGTGGGGTAGCAATCAGCCCCAGCATTTT. It encodes CASSLGHPWGSNQPQHF. The chain combines TRBV7-2 with TRBJ1-5; D might be TRBD1 (6 bases). Germline assignment: CDR1 SGHTA and CDR2 FQGNSA. The V gene lost 3 bases and the J gene lost 0 bases, with 15 bases spanning the gap. This CDR3 has 17 residues. Full variable domain (outside the CDR3, taken from reference TRBV7-2 and TRBJ1-5): GAGVSQSPSNKVTEKGKDVELRCDPISGHTALYWYRQSLGQGLEFLIYFQGNSAPDKSGLPSDRFSAERTGGSVSTLTIQRTQQEDSAVYLCASSLGHPWGSNQPQHFGDGTRLSIL.

Details on this clone: The sample has other DNA sequences that encode this CDR3 too. The rearrangement uses TRBV5-4 and TRBJ2-3, with 9 bases identical to TRBD1. Germline V gene data show CDR1 as SGHNT and CDR2 as YYREEE (reference sequence). The CDR3 length is 15 residues. V lost 3 bases, J lost 3 bases, and 5 bases stayed unmatched. The CDR3 DNA is TGTGCCAGCAGCTGGGGACAGGGAGGGACAGATACGCAGTATTTT. This encodes CASSWGQGGTDTQYF.

V usage is TRBV27 and J usage is TRBJ2-7; 7 bases are a match to TRBD1. Trimming removed 4 bases from V and 2 bases from J; junction bases left unmatched: 8. The CDR3 extends over 15 amino acids. Per germline, CDR1 MNHEY and CDR2 SMNVEV (reference sequence). For the CDR3, the DNA is TGTGCCAGCAGTTCTCTCGGACAGGTTACCTACGAGCAGTACTTC. This gives the protein CASSSLGQVTYEQYF.

The rearrangement links TRBV19 to TRBJ1-2; 8 positions agree with TRBD1. Germline CDR1 and CDR2: LNHDA and SQIVND (reference sequence). The CDR3 runs 14 residues. The V and J ends lost 3 bases and 6 bases, in that order; junction bases with no gene match: 6. In nucleotides, the CDR3 is TGTGCCAGTAGTATTATACAGGGGGATCATGGCTACACCTTC. This sequence encodes CASSIIQGDHGYTF.

V is TRBV7-9 and J is TRBJ1-5; D not certain. Trimming cost V 1 base and J 6 bases, with 13 bases left between them. Germline values: CDR1 SEHNR, CDR2 FQNEAQ (reference sequence). The CDR3 is 15 amino acids. The CDR3 protein is CASSLEAGSGQPQHF. CDR3 in DNA: TGTGCCAGCAGCTTAGAGGCTGGGAGCGGTCAGCCCCAGCATTTT.

This sequence joins TRBV4-1 and TRBJ2-7; maybe TRBD1 (6 bases). V was shortened by 1 base and J by 5 bases, with 15 bases between the two germline ends. Per the germline V gene, CDR1 is MGHRA and CDR2 is YSYEKL. The CDR3 covers 15 residues. CDR3 sequence (DNA): TGCGCCAGCAGCCAAGTCGCGAACAGGGTGGACGAGCAGTACTTC. Residues: CASSQVANRVDEQYF.

This clone was recorded a few times. This rearrangement joins TRBV4-2 to TRBJ2-1; 10 positions agree with TRBD2. The CDR3 extends over 15 amino acids. The V gene end was trimmed by 2 bases and the J gene end by 7 bases; junction bases not matched to a gene: 5. Germline lookup yields CDR1 LGHNA and CDR2 YNFKEQ. For the CDR3, the DNA is TGTGCCAGCAGCCAAAGCGGGGGGGCCGCAAATGAGCAGTTCTTC. Protein: CASSQSGGAANEQFF.